This is a list of T cell receptor beta chains from one sample in a study of blood T cell repertoires in COVID-19. TCRdb's copy holds only in-frame clones and misses some; the assay was immunoSEQ multiplex PCR. The sample includes around 24,000 clones, 75% to 85% seen only once; the top ten take around 16%. The sequenced sample consisted of peripheral blood. Receptors were obtained from a man at least 80 years old with active or convalescent COVID-19. The conserved cysteine and the conserved F or W are not part of the CDR3 here. The size entry is marked missing in some rows and otherwise reads once, few, many or a size class.

clone_size	v_call	cdr3_aa
.	TRBV10-3	AISDGGRGPGRSYEQY
.	TRBV6-6	ASSHPRDRVPLDEKLF
.	TRBV11-2	ASSPAGTPYGYT
.	TRBV6-5	ASSYTGGFGELF
.	TRBV2	ASSEDTLSGNTIY
.	TRBV15	ATSGQGSRQPQH
.	TRBV3-1/TRBV3-2	ASTPSGGLAAYNEQF
.	TRBV20-1	SASNIQSTDTQY
.	TRBV29-1	SVVETFGSPLH
.	TRBV5-1	ASSQKTGLGEKLF
.	TRBV6-2/TRBV6-3	ASSYAGSIYGYT
once	TRBV6-2/TRBV6-3	ASSGAGIGGETQY
once	TRBV27	ASRSGGSNTEAF
.	TRBV3-1/TRBV3-2	ASSQVARQPTAEAF
.	TRBV7-9	ASSWQGAGTEAF
.	TRBV3-1/TRBV3-2	ASSPDSGQGPYT
.	TRBV19	ASSIRGQGEKLF
once	TRBV28	ASTTAGKTYEQY
.	TRBV6-2/TRBV6-3	ASSQQGYEQY
.	TRBV7-2	ASSLGQGAGNTIY
.	TRBV2	ASSEEAGGYTDTQY
.	TRBV5-4	ASSLDTGAVGYT
.	TRBV10-1	ASARGSNNEQF